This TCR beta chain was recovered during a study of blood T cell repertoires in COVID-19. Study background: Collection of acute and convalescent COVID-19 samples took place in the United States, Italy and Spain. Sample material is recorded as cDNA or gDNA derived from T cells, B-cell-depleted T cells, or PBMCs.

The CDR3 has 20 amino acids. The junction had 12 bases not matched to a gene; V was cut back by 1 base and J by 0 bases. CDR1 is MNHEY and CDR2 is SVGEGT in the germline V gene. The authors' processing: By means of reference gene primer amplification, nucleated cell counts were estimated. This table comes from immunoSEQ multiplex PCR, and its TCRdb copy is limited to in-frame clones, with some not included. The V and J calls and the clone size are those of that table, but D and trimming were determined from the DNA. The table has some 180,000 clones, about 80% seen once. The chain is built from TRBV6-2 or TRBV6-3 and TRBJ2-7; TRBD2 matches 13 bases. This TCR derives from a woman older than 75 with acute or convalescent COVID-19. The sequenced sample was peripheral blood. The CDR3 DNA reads TGTGCCAGCAGTTACTACCTGATGGGACTAGCGGGAAGAAGCTCCTACGAGCAGTACTTC. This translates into CASSYYLMGLAGRSSYEQYF.